These 27 T cell receptor beta chains originate from one sample sequenced in a study of cytomegalovirus exposure and HLA in healthy donors. Vbeta (60) and Jbeta (13) primers were used in the PCR. Produced via immunoSEQ multiplex PCR; TCRdb's table is partial and in-frame only. This table has 65,000 to 85,000 clones, roughly two thirds appearing once. Sequences were obtained from PBMCs. All receptors derive from a man aged 55 to 69 in good health and CMV-seropositive.

J is TRBJ1-1 and V is TRBV9, with 8 bases that match TRBD1. After removal of 3 bases from V and 0 bases from J, the junction contained 4 bases not matched to a gene. The length of the CDR3 is 15 residues. From germline, CDR1 is SGDLS and CDR2 YYNGEE. The CDR3 DNA sequence: TGTGCCAGCAGCGCAGGGGGCAACTTGAACACTGAAGCTTTCTTT. This gives the protein CASSAGGNLNTEAFF.

Only one count was recorded for this clone. Other DNA variants within this sample encode the same CDR3. The rearrangement joins TRBV19 to TRBJ2-3; 8 nucleotides match TRBD2. Losses at the gene ends were 7 bases for V and 6 bases for J; bases not matched to a gene: 0. Germline lookup yields CDR1 LNHDA and CDR2 SQIVND (reference sequence). The CDR3 loop spans 11 amino acids. The CDR3 DNA follows: TGTGCCAGTATAGCGGGGGATACGCAGTATTTT. Translating gives CASIAGDTQYF.

The chain has TRBV2 and TRBJ2-1; no clear D gene. Germline V lookup: CDR1 SNHLY, CDR2 FYNNEI. The CDR3 runs to 13 residues. Trimming took off 6 bases at V and 0 bases at J, with 6 bases between the two ends. This chain's CDR3 is CASRISSYNEQFF. The DNA for the CDR3 is TGTGCCAGCAGAATTAGCTCCTACAATGAGCAGTTCTTC.

This sequence joins TRBV19 and TRBJ2-1; TRBD2 matches 10 bases. This CDR3 has 15 residues. Germline CDR1 LNHDA, CDR2 SQIVND (reference sequence). V was clipped by 5 bases and J by 3 bases; unmatched bases: 4. This CDR3 reads CASSPGTSVYNEQFF. The CDR3 DNA reads as TGTGCCAGTAGTCCCGGGACTAGCGTCTACAATGAGCAGTTCTTC.

The chain is built from TRBV27 and TRBJ1-5, with TRBD1 identical over 9 bases. The CDR3 is 15 amino acids. CDR1 is MNHEY and CDR2 is SMNVEV in the germline V gene (reference sequence). The V and J ends lost 2 bases and 6 bases, in that order; junction bases with no gene match: 5. CDR3 sequence: CASSLGTGLSQPQHF. The CDR3 DNA follows: TGTGCCAGCAGTTTAGGGACAGGGTTGAGTCAGCCCCAGCATTTT.

The V gene is TRBV7-2, the J gene TRBJ2-5, with D perhaps TRBD1 (5 bases). The CDR3 covers 15 residues. The ends were cut back, 5 bases at V and 10 bases at J, with 23 bases in the middle. Germline loops: CDR1 SGHTA, CDR2 FQGNSA. Here the CDR3 DNA reads TGTGCCAGCAGCCCAAACCCGACAGTAAGAGGAGTCCAGTACTTC. Translation: CASSPNPTVRGVQYF.

The chain carries TRBV18 and TRBJ1-5; 7 nucleotides line up with TRBD1. Trimming removed 6 bases from V and 7 bases from J; junction bases left unmatched: 6. Looked up from germline, CDR1 is KGHSH and CDR2 is LQKENI. The CDR3 runs to 13 residues. The CDR3 coding sequence is TGTGCCAGCTCCGAAACAGGGGACCAGCCCCAGCATTTT. It specifies CASSETGDQPQHF.

The chain joins TRBV4-3 to TRBJ1-5, with D possibly being TRBD1 (5 bases). V dropped 0 bases and J dropped 6 bases, with 12 bases sitting between them. Germline values: CDR1 LGHNA, CDR2 YSLEER. The CDR3 sequence is 15 residues long. CDR3 nucleotides: TGCGCCAGCAGCCAAGAGAAAGGGGAAGGTCAGCCCCAGCATTTT. Amino acids: CASSQEKGEGQPQHF.

The V and J genes are TRBV7-3 and TRBJ2-1; 12 bases align to TRBD2. This CDR3 has 17 amino acids. V lost 5 bases to trimming and J lost 7 bases; unmatched junction nucleotides: 12. Per germline, CDR1 SGHTA and CDR2 FQGTGA. In nucleotides, the CDR3 is TGTGCCAGCAGCCTACCGGCATCCACTAGCGGGAGGAATGAGCAGTTCTTC. Translating gives CASSLPASTSGRNEQFF.

This chain connects TRBV7-9 to TRBJ2-7; possible D gene TRBD1, 7 bases. The ends were cut back, 5 bases at V and 3 bases at J, with 14 bases in the middle. The CDR3 extends over 14 amino acids. In germline, CDR1 is SEHNR, CDR2 FQNEAQ (reference sequence). The DNA of the CDR3 is TGTGCCAGCAGCCTGCGGGACAGCGGCTACGAGCAGTACTTC. Translating it yields CASSLRDSGYEQYF.

The V and J genes are TRBV27 and TRBJ2-2; a weak D match, TRBD1 (6 bases). Germline V lookup: CDR1 MNHEY, CDR2 SMNVEV (reference sequence). The CDR3 contains 14 residues. Trimming shortened V by 2 bases and J by 4 bases, and 8 bases separated the two germline ends. The CDR3 nucleotides are TGTGCCAGCAGTTTACAGGGGACCACCGGGGAGCTGTTTTTT. This codes for CASSLQGTTGELFF.

The J gene is TRBJ2-7, the V gene TRBV27; D may be TRBD2 (5 bases). This CDR3 is built from 14 residues. Germline lookup yields CDR1 MNHEY and CDR2 SMNVEV (reference sequence). Trimming took off 6 bases at V and 2 bases at J, with 14 bases between the two ends. The CDR3 DNA reads TGTGCCAGCAGGTGGACTGCGCACACCTACGAGCAGTACTTC. It yields the protein CASRWTAHTYEQYF.

The chain uses TRBV6-6 and TRBJ1-2; D is unresolved. Germline lookup yields CDR1 MNHNY and CDR2 SVGAGI (reference sequence). CDR3 size: 11 residues. V lost 2 bases and J lost 7, with 5 bases in between. CDR3 in amino acids: CASSYQAGYTF. CDR3 in DNA: TGTGCCAGCAGTTACCAGGCTGGCTACACCTTC.

V is TRBV30 and J is TRBJ1-1; 7 nucleotides line up with TRBD1. The CDR3 is made up of 11 amino acids. J lost 9 bases, V lost 8 bases, and 9 bases had no gene match. Germline CDR1 reads GTSNPN; CDR2 reads SVGIG (reference sequence). CDR3 DNA: TGTGCCGGAACGTCGGGACAGAAAGCTTTCTTT. It codes for CAGTSGQKAFF.

V usage is TRBV15 and J usage is TRBJ2-7, with 9 nucleotides matching TRBD1. CDR3 length: 15 amino acids. The J segment lost 2 bases and the V segment lost 2 bases, leaving 4 bases of the junction unmatched. Germline-derived CDR1 and CDR2 are LNHNV and YYDKDF (reference sequence). CDR3 in amino acids: CATSRFRDRAYEQYF. DNA for the CDR3: TGTGCCACCAGCAGATTCCGGGACAGGGCCTACGAGCAGTACTTC.

The chain recombines TRBV15 with TRBJ2-1; 11 positions agree with TRBD1. This CDR3 contains 15 residues. V shed 0 bases, J shed 7 bases, and the junction held 2 bases outside the gene matches. The V gene's germline CDR1 is LNHNV and CDR2 YYDKDF (reference sequence). The CDR3 nucleotides read TGTGCCACCAGCAGAGAGGGACAGGGGGTGAATGAGCAGTTCTTC. The encoded protein is CATSREGQGVNEQFF.

The rearrangement links TRBV29-1 to TRBJ1-5; D is unresolved. The CDR3 is made up of 13 amino acids. V was trimmed by 5 bases and J by 9 bases, leaving 17 bases between them. CDR1 and CDR2 from the germline V gene are SQVTM and ANQGSEA. The CDR3: CSVKGPGGWPQHF. The CDR3 DNA reads TGCAGCGTTAAAGGCCCAGGCGGGTGGCCCCAGCATTTT.

The chain links TRBV4-2 to TRBJ2-6; 7 nucleotides agree with TRBD2. The V and J ends lost 0 bases and 0 bases, in that order; junction bases with no gene match: 8. The germline V gene has CDR1 LGHNA and CDR2 YNFKEQ. The CDR3 is 19 amino acids. CDR3 loop: CASSQDDLAAYSGANVLTF. In nucleotides, the CDR3 is TGTGCCAGCAGCCAAGACGACCTAGCGGCCTACTCTGGGGCCAACGTCCTGACTTTC.

The J gene is TRBJ2-5, the V gene TRBV4-3, with 13 bases matching TRBD2. Germline loops: CDR1 LGHNA, CDR2 YSLEER. The CDR3 runs 16 residues. V lost 4 bases to trimming and J lost 5 bases; unmatched junction nucleotides: 7. As DNA, the CDR3 is TGCGCCAGCAGCCCTCGACTAGCGGGGGGTTGGGAGACCCAGTACTTC. The encoded protein is CASSPRLAGGWETQYF.

This chain uses TRBV4-1 with TRBJ2-5; 9 bases line up with TRBD2. Germline values: CDR1 MGHRA, CDR2 YSYEKL. This CDR3 is 16 amino acids long. V shed 2 bases, J shed 1 base, and the junction held 5 bases outside the gene matches. DNA for the CDR3: TGCGCCAGCAGCCAACGGCTAGCGGGGTCCCAAGAGACCCAGTACTTC. Translation gives CASSQRLAGSQETQYF.

The rearrangement links TRBV14 to TRBJ2-3; D gene unclear. Per germline, CDR1 SGHDN and CDR2 FVKESK. Trimming shortened V by 4 bases and J by 4 bases, and 12 bases separated the two germline ends. The CDR3 is made up of 14 amino acids. The CDR3 is CASSRQRVADTQYF. CDR3 DNA sequence: TGTGCCAGCAGCCGCCAGCGAGTGGCAGATACGCAGTATTTT.

The chain is built from TRBV7-2 and TRBJ2-3; a weak D match, TRBD2 (5 bases). The V gene lost 1 base and the J gene lost 7 bases, with 12 bases spanning the gap. CDR3 size: 14 residues. CDR1 SGHTA and CDR2 FQGNSA come from the germline V gene. CDR3 in amino acids: CASSLESGTNTQYF. The CDR3 DNA reads as TGTGCCAGCAGCTTAGAAAGCGGAACGAATACGCAGTATTTT.

This sequence joins TRBV7-3 and TRBJ2-1, with 8 positions matching TRBD2. Germline V gives CDR1 SGHTA, CDR2 FQGTGA. V was clipped by 5 bases and J by 2 bases; unmatched bases: 5. The CDR3 is made up of 15 amino acids. DNA of the CDR3: TGTGCCAGCAGCGACGGGGGGGGCGCCTACAATGAGCAGTTCTTC. Translating gives CASSDGGGAYNEQFF. The entire variable domain, with the rest obtained from reference TRBV7-3 and TRBJ2-1, is as follows: GAGVSQTPSNKVTEKGKYVELRCDPISGHTALYWYRQSLGQGPEFLIYFQGTGAADDSGLPNDRFFAVRPEGSVSTLKIQRTERGDSAVYLCASSDGGGAYNEQFFGPGTRLTVL.

The chain links TRBV5-8 to TRBJ2-7; perhaps TRBD1 as D (5 bases). The CDR3 is made up of 13 amino acids. V was shortened by 2 bases and J by 5 bases, with 11 bases between the two germline ends. Per germline, CDR1 SGHTS and CDR2 YDEGEE. The CDR3 DNA is TGTGCCAGCAGCTTCAGGGCATGGAACGAGCAGTACTTC. Translating it yields CASSFRAWNEQYF.

The chain employs TRBV27 and TRBJ1-1; tentatively, D is TRBD1 (5 bases). With 3 bases removed from V and 1 base from J, the gap between germline ends came to 6 bases. CDR3 length: 13 amino acids. Germline-derived CDR1 and CDR2 are MNHEY and SMNVEV (reference sequence). The CDR3 nucleotides read TGTGCCAGCAGTTTCGACAGGAACACTGAAGCTTTCTTT. Protein product: CASSFDRNTEAFF.

For this clone: This likely comes from a read error, as the CDR3 has no conserved phenylalanine or tryptophan at its end. This rearrangement joins TRBV11-2 to TRBJ2-7, with TRBD2 matching over 10 bases. Germline CDR1 reads SGHAT; CDR2 reads FQNNGV. Unmatched junction bases numbered 5, after V lost 3 bases and J lost 6 bases. The CDR3 has 14 residues. The CDR3 is CASSLLAGGSEQYL. CDR3 nucleotides: TGTGCCAGCAGCTTGTTAGCGGGAGGCTCCGAGCAGTACCTC.

A word on this clone: The junction differs from germline at one of its ends, possibly a read error. The rearrangement links TRBV7-9 to TRBJ1-4, with D possibly matching TRBD1 (6 bases). Germline CDR1 reads SEHNR; CDR2 reads FQNEAQ (reference sequence). The CDR3 is made up of 14 amino acids. CDR3 coding DNA: TGTGCCAACAGCTCAGGGGAGTTACGAGAAAAACTGTTTTTT. Protein sequence: CANSSGELREKLFF.